This T cell receptor beta chain was captured by sequencing in a study of breast tumors, draining lymph nodes, adjacent tissues listed by TCRdb under 2016. About the study as a whole: Breast cancer patients provided tumor, adjacent nontumor tissue and axillary lymph nodes, and the study compared the TCR beta repertoires across these three sources. The study was designed to assess the relationships and possible T-cell exchange between tumor, surrounding tissue and draining lymph node repertoires in human breast cancer.

For this clonotype: The antigen it binds to is not known. Qualities for individual bases were not recorded, and no much larger clone is one base off.

Between the V and J ends, shortened by 7 bases and 9 bases respectively, the junction contains 10 bases. The CDR3 runs 12 amino acids, cysteine and phenylalanine included. Of all the DNA, just the CDR3 is kept, 36 bases in frame from base 1. The lymph node samples were taken from the axillary draining lymph nodes of breast cancer patients. General conclusions and limits of the study: A scenario in which most tumor T cells derive from the lymph node and then expand within tumor tissue was judged to be consistent with the data. The similarity between tumor and nontumor tissue repertoires was significantly greater in luminal-like breast cancer than in basal-like breast cancer. The conclusion that tumor T cells originate in lymph nodes was framed as consistent with a hypothesis rather than directly demonstrated. Tumors showed preferential V and J gene usage, and their T-cell repertoire diversity fell below that of lymph nodes yet above that of nontumor tissue.

For sequencing, an Illumina HiSeq 2000 was employed. TCR beta chain libraries were generated by multiplex PCR amplification. High-throughput sequencing was used to analyze the amplified TCR beta chain products. Using fastp trimming at Q25 and MiXCR clonotype assembly, TCRdb reanalyzed the public sequencing data and kept in-frame beta chains. Rows are unified per CDR3 protein, each entry keeping the most common DNA and genes. The sample includes 150,000 to 250,000 distinct CDR3 sequences, with 31% observed a single time. The leading ten clones occupy roughly 4% of the sample. The chain is assembled from TRBV12-3 or TRBV12-4 and TRBJ1-6; too little of a D gene remains to name it. The receptor was derived from a female donor with breast cancer. Some clones in this sample may be carry-over from other donors' samples. Source material: axillary lymph node tissue. The CDR3: CASTRRVSPLHF. The base sequence is TGTGCCAGCACCCGAAGGGTTTCACCCCTCCACTTT.